This section outlines one TCR beta chain sequence together with its context. Original data processing: For nucleated cells, counts were estimated from reference gene primer amplification. Libraries were prepared by immunoSEQ multiplex PCR; TCRdb keeps only in-frame clonotypes and omits some of them. V and J calls and clone size are copied from that table; D and trimming were computed from the DNA. The sample contains some 190,000 clones, around 81% of which appear only once. Seattle patients were enrolled while actively infected and followed longitudinally. This specimen belongs to a study of blood T cell repertoires in COVID-19. This clonotype was sampled from a woman between 40 and 50 years old with COVID-19, enrolled during active disease. The sequencing sample was made of peripheral blood.

The CDR3 loop reads CASSKDRVGNEQFF. CDR3 nucleotide sequence: TGTGCCAGCAGCAAGGACAGGGTCGGCAATGAGCAGTTCTTC. The rearrangement uses TRBV7-3 and TRBJ2-1, with TRBD1 identical over 8 bases. CDR3 size: 14 residues. V was clipped by 5 bases and J by 6 bases; unmatched bases: 6. Germline V gives CDR1 SGHTA, CDR2 FQGTGA.